These 2 T cell receptor beta chains originate from one sample sequenced in a study of CD8+ T cells in alopecia areata. Reverse transcribed after extraction, RNA yielded cDNA as the sequencing template. TCRdb keeps only in-frame clones here, not all; method: immunoSEQ multiplex PCR. The table records 200,000 or so clones, roughly three fifths of them present only once. The sequencing input was CD8+ T cells sorted from blood. Every receptor here comes from a human donor in good health.

V is TRBV19 and J is TRBJ2-1; TRBD2 is a possible D gene (6 bases). This CDR3 is built from 13 residues. Trimming stripped 5 bases from V and 6 bases from J, with 11 bases between. From germline, CDR1 is LNHDA and CDR2 SQIVND (reference sequence). The CDR3: CASSPLGGNEQFF. The CDR3 nucleotides are TGTGCCAGTAGTCCCCTGGGGGGCAATGAGCAGTTCTTC.

This chain uses TRBV9 with TRBJ2-2, with D maybe TRBD2 (6 bases). CDR3 length: 16 residues. With 3 bases removed from V and 1 base from J, the gap between germline ends came to 13 bases. Germline assignment: CDR1 SGDLS and CDR2 YYNGEE. The CDR3 DNA reads TGTGCCAGCAGCGAGACCGGGGGTTGGAACACCGGGGAGCTGTTTTTT. Protein product: CASSETGGWNTGELFF. Based on the CDR3 plus reference TRBV9 and TRBJ2-2, the full variable domain is DSGVTQTPKHLITATGQRVTLRCSPRSGDLSVYWYQQSLDQGLQFLIQYYNGEERAKGNILERFSAQQFPDLHSELNLSSLELGDSALYFCASSETGGWNTGELFFGEGSRLTVL.